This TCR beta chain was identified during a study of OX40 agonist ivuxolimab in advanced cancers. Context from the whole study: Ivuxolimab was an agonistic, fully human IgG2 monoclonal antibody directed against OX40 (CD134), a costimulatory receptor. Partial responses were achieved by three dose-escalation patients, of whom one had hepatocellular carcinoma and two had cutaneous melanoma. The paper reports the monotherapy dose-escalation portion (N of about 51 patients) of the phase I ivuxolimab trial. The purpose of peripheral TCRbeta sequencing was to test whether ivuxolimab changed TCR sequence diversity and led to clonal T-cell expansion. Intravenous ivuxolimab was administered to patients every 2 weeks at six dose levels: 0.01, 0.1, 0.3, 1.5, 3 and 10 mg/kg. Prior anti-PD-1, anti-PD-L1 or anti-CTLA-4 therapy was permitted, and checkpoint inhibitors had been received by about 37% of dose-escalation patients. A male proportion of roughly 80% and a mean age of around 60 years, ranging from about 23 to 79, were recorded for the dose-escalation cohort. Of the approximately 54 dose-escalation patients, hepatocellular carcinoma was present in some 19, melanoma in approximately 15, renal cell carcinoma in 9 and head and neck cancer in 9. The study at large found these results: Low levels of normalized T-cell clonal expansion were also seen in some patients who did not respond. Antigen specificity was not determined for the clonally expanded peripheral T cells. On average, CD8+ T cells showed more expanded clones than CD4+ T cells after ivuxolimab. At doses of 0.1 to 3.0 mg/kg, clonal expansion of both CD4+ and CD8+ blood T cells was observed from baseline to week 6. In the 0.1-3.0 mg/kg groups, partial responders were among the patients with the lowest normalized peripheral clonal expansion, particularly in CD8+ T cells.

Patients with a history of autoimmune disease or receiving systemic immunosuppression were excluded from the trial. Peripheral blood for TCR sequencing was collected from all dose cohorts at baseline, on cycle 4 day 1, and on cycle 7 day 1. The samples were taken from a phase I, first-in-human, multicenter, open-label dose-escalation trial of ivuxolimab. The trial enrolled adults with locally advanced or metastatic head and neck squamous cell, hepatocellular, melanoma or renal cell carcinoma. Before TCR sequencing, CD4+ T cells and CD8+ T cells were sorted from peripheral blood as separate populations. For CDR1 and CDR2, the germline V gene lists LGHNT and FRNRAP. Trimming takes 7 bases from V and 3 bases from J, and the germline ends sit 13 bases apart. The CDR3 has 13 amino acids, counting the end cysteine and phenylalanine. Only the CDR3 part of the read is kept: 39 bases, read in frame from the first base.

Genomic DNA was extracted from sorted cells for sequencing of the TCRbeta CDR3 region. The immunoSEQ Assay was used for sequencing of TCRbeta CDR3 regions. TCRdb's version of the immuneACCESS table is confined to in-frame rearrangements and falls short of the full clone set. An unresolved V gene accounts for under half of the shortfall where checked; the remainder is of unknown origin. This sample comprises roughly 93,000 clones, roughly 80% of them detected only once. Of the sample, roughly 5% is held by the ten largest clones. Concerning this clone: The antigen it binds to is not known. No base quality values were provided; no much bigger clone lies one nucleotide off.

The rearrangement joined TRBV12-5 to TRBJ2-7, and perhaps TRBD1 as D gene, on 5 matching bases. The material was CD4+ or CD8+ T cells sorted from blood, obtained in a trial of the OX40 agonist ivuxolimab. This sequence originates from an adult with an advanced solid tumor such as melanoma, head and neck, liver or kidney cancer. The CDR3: CASALDNFYEQYF. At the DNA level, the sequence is TGTGCTAGTGCCCTGGACAACTTCTACGAGCAGTACTTC.